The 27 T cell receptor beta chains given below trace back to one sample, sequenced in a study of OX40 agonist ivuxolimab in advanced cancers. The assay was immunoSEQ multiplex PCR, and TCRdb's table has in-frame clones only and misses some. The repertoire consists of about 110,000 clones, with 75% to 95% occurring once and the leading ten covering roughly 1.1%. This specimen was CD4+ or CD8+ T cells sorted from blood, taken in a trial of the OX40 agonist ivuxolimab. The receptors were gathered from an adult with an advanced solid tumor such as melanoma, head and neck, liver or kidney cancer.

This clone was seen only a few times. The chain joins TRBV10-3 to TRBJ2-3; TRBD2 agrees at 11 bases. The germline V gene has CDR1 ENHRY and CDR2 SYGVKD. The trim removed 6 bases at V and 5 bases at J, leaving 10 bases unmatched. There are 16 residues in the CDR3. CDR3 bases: TGTGCCATCAGCTCAGTAGCGGGAGGGCTGCGAGATACGCAGTATTTT. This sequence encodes CAISSVAGGLRDTQYF.

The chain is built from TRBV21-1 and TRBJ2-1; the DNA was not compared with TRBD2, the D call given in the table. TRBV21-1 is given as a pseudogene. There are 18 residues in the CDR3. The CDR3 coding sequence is TGTGCCAGCAGCAAAGAGTATTTTGGGACTAGCGGCTACAATGAGCAGTTCTTC. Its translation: CASSKEYFGTSGYNEQFF.

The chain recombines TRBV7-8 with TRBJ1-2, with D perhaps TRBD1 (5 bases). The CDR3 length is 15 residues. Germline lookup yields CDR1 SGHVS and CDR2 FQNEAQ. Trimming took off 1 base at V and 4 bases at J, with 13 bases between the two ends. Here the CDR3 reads CASSLVGGAPYGYTF. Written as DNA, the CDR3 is TGTGCCAGCAGCTTAGTGGGAGGGGCTCCCTATGGCTACACCTTC.

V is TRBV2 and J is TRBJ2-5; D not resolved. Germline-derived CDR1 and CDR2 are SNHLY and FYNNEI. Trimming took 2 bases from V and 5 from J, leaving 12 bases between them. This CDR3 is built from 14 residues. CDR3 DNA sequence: TGTGCCAGCAGTGAATTGAAGGGTAGGGAGACCCAGTACTTC. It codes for CASSELKGRETQYF.

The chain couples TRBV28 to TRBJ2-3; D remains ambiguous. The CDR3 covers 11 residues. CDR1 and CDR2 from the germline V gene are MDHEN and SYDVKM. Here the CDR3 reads CAGGRLDTQYF. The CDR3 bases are TGTGCGGGTGGACGGTTAGATACGCAGTATTTT.

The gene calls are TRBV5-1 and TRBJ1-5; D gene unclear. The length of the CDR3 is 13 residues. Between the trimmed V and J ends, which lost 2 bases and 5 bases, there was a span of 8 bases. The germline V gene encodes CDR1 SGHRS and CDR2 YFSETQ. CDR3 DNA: TGCGCCAGCAGCTTAGGCAGAGATCAGCCCCAGCATTTT. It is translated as CASSLGRDQPQHF.

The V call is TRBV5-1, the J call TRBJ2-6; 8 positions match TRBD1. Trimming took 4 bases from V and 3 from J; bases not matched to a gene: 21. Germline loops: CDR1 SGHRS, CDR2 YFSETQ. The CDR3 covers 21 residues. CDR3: CASSLRPGQGSIQFGANVLTF. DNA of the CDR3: TGCGCCAGCAGCCTACGCCCTGGACAGGGATCCATACAGTTTGGGGCCAACGTCCTGACTTTC.

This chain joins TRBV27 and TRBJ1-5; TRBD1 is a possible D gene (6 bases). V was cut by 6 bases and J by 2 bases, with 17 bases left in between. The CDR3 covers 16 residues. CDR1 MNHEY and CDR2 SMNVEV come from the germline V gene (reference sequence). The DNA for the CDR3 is TGTGCCAGCAGCCAAGGACAGCATCTTGGCAATCAGCCCCAGCATTTT. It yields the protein CASSQGQHLGNQPQHF.

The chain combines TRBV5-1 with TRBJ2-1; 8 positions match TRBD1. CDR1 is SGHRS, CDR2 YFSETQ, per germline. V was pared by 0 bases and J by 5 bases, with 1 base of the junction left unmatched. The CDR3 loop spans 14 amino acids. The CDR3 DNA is TGCGCCAGCAGCTTGGGGGACAGGAACAATGAGCAGTTCTTC. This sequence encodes CASSLGDRNNEQFF. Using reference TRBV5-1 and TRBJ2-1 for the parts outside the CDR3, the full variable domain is KAGVTQTPRYLIKTRGQQVTLSCSPISGHRSVSWYQQTPGQGLQFLFEYFSETQRNKGNFPGRFSGRQFSNSRSEMNVSTLELGDSALYLCASSLGDRNNEQFFGPGTRLTVL.

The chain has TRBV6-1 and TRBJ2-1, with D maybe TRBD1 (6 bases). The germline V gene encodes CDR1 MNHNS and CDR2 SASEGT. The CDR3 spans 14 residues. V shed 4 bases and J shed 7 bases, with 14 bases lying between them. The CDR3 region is CASSVGGLANEQFF. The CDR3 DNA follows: TGTGCCAGCAGTGTAGGGGGTCTGGCAAATGAGCAGTTCTTC.

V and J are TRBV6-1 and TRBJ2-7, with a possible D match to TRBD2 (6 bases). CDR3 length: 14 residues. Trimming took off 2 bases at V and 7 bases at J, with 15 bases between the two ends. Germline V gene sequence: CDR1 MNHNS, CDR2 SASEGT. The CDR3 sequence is CASSERRDSSEQYF. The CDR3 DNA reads TGTGCCAGCAGTGAACGAAGGGACTCTTCGGAGCAGTACTTC.

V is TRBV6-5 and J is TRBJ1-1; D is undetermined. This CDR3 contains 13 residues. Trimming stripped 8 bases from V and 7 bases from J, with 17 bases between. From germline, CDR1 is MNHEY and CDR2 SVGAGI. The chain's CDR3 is CASSQGLVGEAFF. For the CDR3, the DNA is TGTGCCAGCTCACAAGGCCTCGTTGGTGAAGCTTTCTTT.

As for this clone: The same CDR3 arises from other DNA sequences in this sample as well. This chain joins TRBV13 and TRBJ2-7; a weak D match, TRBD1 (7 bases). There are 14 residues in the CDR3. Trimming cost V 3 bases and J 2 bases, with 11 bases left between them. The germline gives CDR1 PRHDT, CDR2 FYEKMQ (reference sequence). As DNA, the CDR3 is TGTGCCAGCAGCTTGGGCGGGACAGCCTACGAGCAGTACTTC. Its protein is CASSLGGTAYEQYF.

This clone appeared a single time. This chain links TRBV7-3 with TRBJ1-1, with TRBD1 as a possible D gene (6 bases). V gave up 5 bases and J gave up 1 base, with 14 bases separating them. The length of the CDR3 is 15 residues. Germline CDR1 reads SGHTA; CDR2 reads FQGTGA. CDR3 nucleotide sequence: TGTGCCAGCAGCGCACGGGGGGGCGCGAACACTGAAGCTTTCTTT. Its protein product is CASSARGGANTEAFF. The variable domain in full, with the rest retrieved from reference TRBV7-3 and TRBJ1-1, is GAGVSQTPSNKVTEKGKYVELRCDPISGHTALYWYRQSLGQGPEFLIYFQGTGAADDSGLPNDRFFAVRPEGSVSTLKIQRTERGDSAVYLCASSARGGANTEAFFGQGTRLTVV.

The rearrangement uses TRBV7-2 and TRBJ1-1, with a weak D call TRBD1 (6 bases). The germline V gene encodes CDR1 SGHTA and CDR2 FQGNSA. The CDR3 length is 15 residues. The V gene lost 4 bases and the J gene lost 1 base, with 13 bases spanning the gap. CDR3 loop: CASSSPRGANTEAFF. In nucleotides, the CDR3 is TGTGCCAGCAGCTCCCCGCGGGGGGCGAACACTGAAGCTTTCTTT.

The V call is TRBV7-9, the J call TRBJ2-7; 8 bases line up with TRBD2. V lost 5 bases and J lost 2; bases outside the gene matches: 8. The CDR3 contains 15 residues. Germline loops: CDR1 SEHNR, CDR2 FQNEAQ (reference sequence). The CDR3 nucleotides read TGTGCCAGCAGCGGAAGAGCGGGAGAGACCTACGAGCAGTACTTC. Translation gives CASSGRAGETYEQYF.

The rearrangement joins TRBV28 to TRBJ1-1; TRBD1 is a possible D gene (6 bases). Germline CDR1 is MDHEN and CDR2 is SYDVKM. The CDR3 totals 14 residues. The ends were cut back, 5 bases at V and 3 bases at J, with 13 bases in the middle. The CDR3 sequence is CASSTGRWDTEAFF. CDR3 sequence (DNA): TGTGCCAGCAGTACAGGGCGGTGGGACACTGAAGCTTTCTTT.

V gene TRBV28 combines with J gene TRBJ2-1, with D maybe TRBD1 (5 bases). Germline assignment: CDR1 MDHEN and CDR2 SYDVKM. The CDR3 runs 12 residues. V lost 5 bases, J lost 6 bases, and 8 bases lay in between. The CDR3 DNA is TGTGCCAGCAGTCAGGGCCGCAATGAGCAGTTCTTC. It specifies CASSQGRNEQFF.

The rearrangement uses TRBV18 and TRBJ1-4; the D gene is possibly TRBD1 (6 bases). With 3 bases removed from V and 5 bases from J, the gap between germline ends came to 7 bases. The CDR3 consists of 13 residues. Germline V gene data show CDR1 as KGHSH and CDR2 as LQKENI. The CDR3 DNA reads TGTGCCAGCTCACCGGACAGAAATGAAAAACTGTTTTTT. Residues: CASSPDRNEKLFF.

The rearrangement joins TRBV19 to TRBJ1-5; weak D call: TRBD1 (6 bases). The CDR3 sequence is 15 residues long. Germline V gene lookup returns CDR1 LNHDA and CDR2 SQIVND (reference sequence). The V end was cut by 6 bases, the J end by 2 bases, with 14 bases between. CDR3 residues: CASSVNREGNQPQHF. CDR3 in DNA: TGTGCCAGTAGCGTCAACAGGGAGGGCAATCAGCCCCAGCATTTT.

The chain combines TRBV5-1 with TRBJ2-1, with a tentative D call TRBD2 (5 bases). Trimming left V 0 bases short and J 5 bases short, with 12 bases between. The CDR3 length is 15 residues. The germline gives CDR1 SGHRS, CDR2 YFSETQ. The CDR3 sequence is CASSLGGVKNNEQFF. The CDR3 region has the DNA TGCGCCAGCAGCTTGGGGGGAGTAAAGAACAATGAGCAGTTCTTC.

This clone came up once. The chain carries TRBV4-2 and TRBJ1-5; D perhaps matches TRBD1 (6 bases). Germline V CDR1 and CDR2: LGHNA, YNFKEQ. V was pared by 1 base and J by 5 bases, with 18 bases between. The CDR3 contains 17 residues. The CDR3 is CASSQGDTPEEDQPQHF. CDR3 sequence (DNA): TGTGCCAGCAGCCAAGGGGACACCCCTGAAGAGGATCAGCCCCAGCATTTT.

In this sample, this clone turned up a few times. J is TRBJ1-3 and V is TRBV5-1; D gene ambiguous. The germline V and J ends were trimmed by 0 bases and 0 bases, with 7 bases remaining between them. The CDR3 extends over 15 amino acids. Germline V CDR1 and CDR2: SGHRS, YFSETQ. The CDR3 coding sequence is TGCGCCAGCAGCTTGGTGCCAGGCTCTGGAAACACCATATATTTT. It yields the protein CASSLVPGSGNTIYF.

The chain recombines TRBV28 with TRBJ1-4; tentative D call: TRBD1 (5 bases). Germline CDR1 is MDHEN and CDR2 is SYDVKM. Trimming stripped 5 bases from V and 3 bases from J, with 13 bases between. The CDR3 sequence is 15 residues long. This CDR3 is CASSLPGDANEKLFF. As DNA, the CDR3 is TGTGCCAGCAGTCTGCCGGGGGACGCTAATGAAAAACTGTTTTTT.

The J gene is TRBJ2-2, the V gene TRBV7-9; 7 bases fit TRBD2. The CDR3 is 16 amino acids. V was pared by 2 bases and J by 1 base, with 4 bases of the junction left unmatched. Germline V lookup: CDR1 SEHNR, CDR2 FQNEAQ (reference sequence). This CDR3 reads CASSLSGTKNTGELFF. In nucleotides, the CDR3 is TGTGCCAGCAGCTTATCCGGGACTAAGAACACCGGGGAGCTGTTTTTT.

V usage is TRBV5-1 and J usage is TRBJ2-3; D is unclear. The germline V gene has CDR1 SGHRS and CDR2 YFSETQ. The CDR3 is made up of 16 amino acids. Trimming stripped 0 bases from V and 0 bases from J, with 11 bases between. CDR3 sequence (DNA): TGCGCCAGCAGCTTGGGGGCATCCACTAGCACAGATACGCAGTATTTT. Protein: CASSLGASTSTDTQYF.

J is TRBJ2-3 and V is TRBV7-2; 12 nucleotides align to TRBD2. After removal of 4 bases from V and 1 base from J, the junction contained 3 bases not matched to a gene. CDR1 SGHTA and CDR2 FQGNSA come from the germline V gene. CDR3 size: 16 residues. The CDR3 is CASSSLAGGGTDTQYF. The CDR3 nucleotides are TGTGCCAGCAGCTCTCTAGCGGGAGGGGGCACAGATACGCAGTATTTT.